The subject of this entry is one T cell receptor (beta chain). Combining a sample-barcoded 5' primer with a J-beta primer mix, a second PCR ran for roughly 7 to 11 cycles. TCRdb re-derived calls from the 5' RACE reads in MiXCR, one entry per CDR3 protein. The repertoire consists of over 1,200,000 distinct CDR3 sequences, with approximately 59% occurring once and the leading ten covering under 8.5%. This sample was included in a study of blood T cells in healthy people across ages. Sequencing was carried out using blood. The receptor was isolated from a man younger than 35 in good health.

The CDR3 here is CASSLGTSGRPQETQYF. CDR3 DNA sequence: TGTGCCAGCAGCTTAGGGACTAGCGGGAGGCCTCAAGAGACCCAGTACTTC. The chain carries TRBV7-9 and TRBJ2-5; 14 bases agree with TRBD2. V lost 1 base and J lost 2; bases outside the gene matches: 3. CDR3 size: 17 residues. Per the germline V gene, CDR1 is SEHNR and CDR2 is FQNEAQ (reference sequence).